This entry features one T cell receptor (beta chain) sequence. Positively selected for CCR7, the CD45RO-negative cells used as naive CD8 cells excluded terminally differentiated effector memory CD45RA+ cells. Donors, healthy HIV-negative adults, lacked recent acute infections or vaccinations. The donors were all Caucasian adults (living in Nashville, Tennessee). The data originate from a study of shared clonotypes between healthy human individuals. Across the whole study: Aged between 18 and 49, the donors were two women and three men.

TCRdb keeps only in-frame clones here, not all; method: immunoSEQ multiplex PCR. There are hundreds of thousands of clones in the sample; about 91% occur only once, and 24% lies in the top ten. The germline CDR1 and CDR2 sequences are MDHEN and SYDVKM. The V segment lost 2 bases and the J segment 4 bases; nucleotides outside the gene matches: 8. CDR3 length equals 16 residues. The clonotype was recovered from a man aged 25 to 40 in good health. The genes are TRBV28 and TRBJ2-3, with 8 nucleotides matching TRBD2. The sample was naive CD8+ T cells sorted from blood. Written as DNA, the CDR3 is TGTGCCAGCAGTTTACCAACGGGAGGGCCGGCAGATACGCAGTATTTT. Translation gives CASSLPTGGPADTQYF.